Included here is one T cell receptor (beta chain) sequence, with context. This entry is derived from a study of OX40 agonist ivuxolimab in advanced cancers. This CDR3 has 13 amino acids. Per the germline V gene, CDR1 is MNHEY and CDR2 is SVGAGI. Trimming at V came to 2 bases and at J to 7 bases, leaving 1 base not matched to a gene. Data came from immunoSEQ multiplex PCR; TCRdb stores just in-frame clones and leaves some out. The data contain around 19,000 clones, around nine tenths of them singletons. This receptor was identified in an adult with an advanced solid tumor such as melanoma, head and neck, liver or kidney cancer. Sample: CD4+ or CD8+ T cells sorted from blood, taken in a trial of the OX40 agonist ivuxolimab. The chain carries TRBV6-5 and TRBJ2-7; 11 bases map to TRBD1. The chain's CDR3 is CASSYGTGGEQYF. The DNA for the CDR3 is TGTGCCAGCAGTTACGGGACAGGGGGGGAGCAGTACTTC.